This entry lists 9 T cell receptor beta chains sequenced from one sample in a study of shared clonotypes between healthy human individuals. TCRdb keeps only in-frame clones here, not all; method: immunoSEQ multiplex PCR. In the table there are some 2,500,000 clones, roughly 93% of which are singletons. The specimen sequenced was naive CD4+ T cells from PBMCs. Subset described: CD45RA+ positively selected. These receptor sequences come from a man aged 18 to 29 in good health. Some clones in this sample may be carry-over from other donors' samples.

The chain uses TRBV29-1 and TRBJ1-1; 9 positions agree with TRBD1. CDR1 is SQVTM, CDR2 ANQGSEA, per germline. The CDR3 sequence is 15 residues long. V was pared by 1 base and J by 8 bases, with 11 bases of the junction left unmatched. The CDR3 bases are TGCAGCGTTGAAGGGATGGGACAGGGCAGCATAGAAGCTTTCTTT. Its protein product is CSVEGMGQGSIEAFF.

This chain links TRBV28 with TRBJ2-7, with a possible D match to TRBD1 (5 bases). Trimming removed 2 bases at V and 5 bases at J, with 10 bases between. The CDR3 extends over 13 amino acids. Germline V gene sequence: CDR1 MDHEN, CDR2 SYDVKM. The CDR3: CASSLNGADEQYF. As DNA, the CDR3 is TGTGCCAGCAGTTTAAATGGGGCCGACGAGCAGTACTTC.

The chain joins TRBV7-6 to TRBJ2-1; 8 positions agree with TRBD1. Germline V gene sequence: CDR1 SGHVS, CDR2 FNYEAQ. V gave up 7 bases and J gave up 4 bases; unmatched junction bases: 6. The length of the CDR3 is 14 residues. CDR3 sequence: CASTQTGAYNEQFF. The CDR3 DNA sequence: TGTGCCAGCACCCAGACAGGGGCTTACAATGAGCAGTTCTTC.

V is TRBV5-1 and J is TRBJ2-7; perhaps TRBD2 as D (6 bases). V gave up 4 bases and J gave up 3 bases, with 17 bases separating them. The CDR3 covers 15 residues. The germline V gene has CDR1 SGHRS and CDR2 YFSETQ. The CDR3 protein is CASSQGGSGGYEQYF. Here the CDR3 DNA reads TGCGCCAGCAGCCAAGGCGGGTCCGGGGGCTACGAGCAGTACTTC.

The rearrangement uses TRBV28 and TRBJ2-3; 7 nucleotides line up with TRBD2. CDR1 and CDR2 from the germline V gene are MDHEN and SYDVKM. The CDR3 has 14 amino acids. The V gene end was trimmed by 6 bases and the J gene end by 0 bases; junction bases not matched to a gene: 3. The CDR3, as DNA: TGTGCCAGCAGCTCAGCGGGGAGCACAGATACGCAGTATTTT. It encodes CASSSAGSTDTQYF.

Remarks on this clone: The junction does not match germline at one end; this may be a read error. The chain joins TRBV5-1 to TRBJ2-7; weak D call: TRBD1 (6 bases). From germline, CDR1 is SGHRS and CDR2 YFSETQ. The CDR3 length is 16 residues. CDR3 DNA sequence: TGCGCCAGCAGATTGGGGGCCCTAACAGGGAACTACGAGCAGTACTTC. Translated, it gives CASRLGALTGNYEQYF.

V and J are TRBV28 and TRBJ1-6; maybe TRBD1 (6 bases). Germline V gene data show CDR1 as MDHEN and CDR2 as SYDVKM. The CDR3 runs 14 residues. V dropped 4 bases and J dropped 4 bases, with 8 bases sitting between them. The CDR3, as DNA: TGTGCCAGCAGTTACAGGGAGTATAATTCACCCCTCCACTTT. Encoded protein: CASSYREYNSPLHF.

This clone was observed a single time. The chain carries TRBV10-3 and TRBJ2-3; D gene ambiguous. This CDR3 has 11 amino acids. The germline V gene has CDR1 ENHRY and CDR2 SYGVKD. V was shortened by 8 bases and J by 2 bases, with 5 bases between the two germline ends. CDR3 coding DNA: TGTGCCATCGGGAACACAGATACGCAGTATTTT. Amino acids: CAIGNTDTQYF.

The chain is built from TRBV11-3 and TRBJ2-2; maybe TRBD2 (7 bases). V was trimmed by 5 bases and J by 5 bases, leaving 21 bases between them. This CDR3 region has 17 residues. Per the germline V gene, CDR1 is SGHNT and CDR2 is YENEEA. CDR3 loop: CASSRPPGGDRTGELFF. The CDR3 bases are TGTGCCAGCAGCAGACCTCCGGGGGGCGATCGGACCGGGGAGCTGTTTTTT.